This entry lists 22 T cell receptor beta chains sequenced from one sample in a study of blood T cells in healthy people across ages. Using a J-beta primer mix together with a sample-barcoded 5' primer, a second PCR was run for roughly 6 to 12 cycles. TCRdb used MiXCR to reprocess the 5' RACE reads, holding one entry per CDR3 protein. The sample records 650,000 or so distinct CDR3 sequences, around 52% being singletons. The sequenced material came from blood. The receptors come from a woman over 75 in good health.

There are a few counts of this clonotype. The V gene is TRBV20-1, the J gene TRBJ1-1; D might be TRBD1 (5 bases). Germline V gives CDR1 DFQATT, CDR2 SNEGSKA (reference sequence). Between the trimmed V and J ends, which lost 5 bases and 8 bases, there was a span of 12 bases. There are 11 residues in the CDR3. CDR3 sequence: CSAPGTQEAFF. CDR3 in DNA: TGCAGTGCTCCAGGGACCCAAGAAGCTTTCTTT.

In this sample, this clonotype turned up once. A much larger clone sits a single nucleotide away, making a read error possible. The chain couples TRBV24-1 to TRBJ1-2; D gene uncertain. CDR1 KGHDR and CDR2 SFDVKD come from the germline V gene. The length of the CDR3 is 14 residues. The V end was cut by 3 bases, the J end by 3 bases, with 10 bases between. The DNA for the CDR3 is TGTGCCACCAGTGATCTGGGCAGCTACTATGGCTACACCTTC. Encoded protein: CATSDLGSYYGYTF.

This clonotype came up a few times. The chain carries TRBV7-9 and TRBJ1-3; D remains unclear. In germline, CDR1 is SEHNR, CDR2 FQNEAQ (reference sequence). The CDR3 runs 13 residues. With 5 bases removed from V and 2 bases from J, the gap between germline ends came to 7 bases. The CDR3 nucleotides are TGTGCCAGCAGCCTCCCCCCTGGAAACACCATATATTTT. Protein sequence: CASSLPPGNTIYF.

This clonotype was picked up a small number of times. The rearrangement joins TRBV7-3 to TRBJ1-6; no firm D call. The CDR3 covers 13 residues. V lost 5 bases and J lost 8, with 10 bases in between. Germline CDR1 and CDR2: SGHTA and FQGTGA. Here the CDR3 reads CASSPAGDSPLHF. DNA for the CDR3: TGTGCCAGCAGCCCCGCCGGAGATTCACCCCTCCACTTT.

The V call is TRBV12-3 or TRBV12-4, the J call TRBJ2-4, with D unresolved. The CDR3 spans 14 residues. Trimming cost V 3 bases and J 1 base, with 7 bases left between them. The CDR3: CASSFIYAKNIQYF. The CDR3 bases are TGTGCCAGCAGTTTTATCTATGCCAAAAACATTCAGTACTTC.

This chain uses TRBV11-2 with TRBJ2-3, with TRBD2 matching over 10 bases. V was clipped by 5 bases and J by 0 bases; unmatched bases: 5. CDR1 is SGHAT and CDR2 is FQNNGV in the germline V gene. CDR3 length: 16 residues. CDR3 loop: CASSKGLALSTDTQYF. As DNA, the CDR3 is TGTGCCAGCAGCAAGGGACTAGCGCTTAGCACAGATACGCAGTATTTT. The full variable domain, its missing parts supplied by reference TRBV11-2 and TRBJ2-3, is EAGVAQSPRYKIIEKRQSVAFWCNPISGHATLYWYQQILGQGPKLLIQFQNNGVVDDSQLPKDRFSAERLKGVDSTLKIQPAKLEDSAVYLCASSKGLALSTDTQYFGPGTRLTVL.

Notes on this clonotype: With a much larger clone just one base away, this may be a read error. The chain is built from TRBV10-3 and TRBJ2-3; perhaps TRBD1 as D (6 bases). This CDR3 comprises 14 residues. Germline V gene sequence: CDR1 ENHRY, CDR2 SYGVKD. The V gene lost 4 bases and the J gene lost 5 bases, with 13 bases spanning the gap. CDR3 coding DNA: TGTGCCATCAGTGTGTGCCAGGGGCGAGATACGCAGTATTTT. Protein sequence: CAISVCQGRDTQYF.

The CDR3: CASGPGTAGSTDTQYF. The CDR3 coding sequence is TGCGCCAGCGGCCCGGGGACAGCGGGTAGCACAGATACGCAGTATTTT. The V gene is TRBV5-1, the J gene TRBJ2-3, with D tentatively TRBD1 (7 bases). The V end was cut by 7 bases, the J end by 0 bases, with 18 bases between. CDR3 length equals 16 residues. Germline V gene data show CDR1 as SGHRS and CDR2 as YFSETQ.

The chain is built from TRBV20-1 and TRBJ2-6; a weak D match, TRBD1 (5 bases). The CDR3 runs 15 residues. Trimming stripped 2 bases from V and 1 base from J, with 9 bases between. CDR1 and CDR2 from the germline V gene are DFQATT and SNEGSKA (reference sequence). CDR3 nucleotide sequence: TGCAGTGCTAGATTCAGGGATTCTGGGGCCAACGTCCTGACTTTC. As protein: CSARFRDSGANVLTF.

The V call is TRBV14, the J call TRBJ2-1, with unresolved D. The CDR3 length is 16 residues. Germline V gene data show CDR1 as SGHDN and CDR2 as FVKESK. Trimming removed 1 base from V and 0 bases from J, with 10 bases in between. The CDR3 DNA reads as TGTGCCAGCAGCCAAGGTGGGGTGAGCTCCTACAATGAGCAGTTCTTC. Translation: CASSQGGVSSYNEQFF.

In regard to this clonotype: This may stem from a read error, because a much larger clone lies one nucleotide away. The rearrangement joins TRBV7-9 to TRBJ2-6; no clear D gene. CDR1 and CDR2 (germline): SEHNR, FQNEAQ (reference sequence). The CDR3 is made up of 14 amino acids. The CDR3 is CTSTFFSGANVLTF. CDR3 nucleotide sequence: TGTACCAGCACCTTTTTCAGTGGGGCCAACGTCCTGACTTTC.

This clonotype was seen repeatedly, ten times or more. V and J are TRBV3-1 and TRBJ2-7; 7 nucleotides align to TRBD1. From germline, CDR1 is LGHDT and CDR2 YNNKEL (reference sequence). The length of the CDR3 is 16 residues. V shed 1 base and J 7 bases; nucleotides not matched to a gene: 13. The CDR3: CASSQVKGQAPGEQYF. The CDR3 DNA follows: TGTGCCAGCAGCCAAGTGAAAGGACAGGCCCCTGGTGAGCAGTACTTC.

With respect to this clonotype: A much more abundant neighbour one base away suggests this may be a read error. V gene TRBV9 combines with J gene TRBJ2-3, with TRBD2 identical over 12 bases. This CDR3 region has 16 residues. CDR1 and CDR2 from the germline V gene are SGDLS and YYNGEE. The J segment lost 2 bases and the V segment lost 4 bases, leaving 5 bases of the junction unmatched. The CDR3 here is CASSPTSGGPTDTQYF. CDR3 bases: TGTGCCAGCAGCCCAACTAGCGGGGGGCCCACAGATACGCAGTATTTT.

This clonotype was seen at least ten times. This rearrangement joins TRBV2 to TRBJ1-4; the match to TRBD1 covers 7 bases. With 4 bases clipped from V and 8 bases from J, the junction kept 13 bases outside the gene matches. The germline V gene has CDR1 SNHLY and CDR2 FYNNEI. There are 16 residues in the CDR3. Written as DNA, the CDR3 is TGTGCCAGCAGTGTCGACAGGGTTTTAGGGGCCGAAAAACTGTTTTTT. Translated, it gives CASSVDRVLGAEKLFF.

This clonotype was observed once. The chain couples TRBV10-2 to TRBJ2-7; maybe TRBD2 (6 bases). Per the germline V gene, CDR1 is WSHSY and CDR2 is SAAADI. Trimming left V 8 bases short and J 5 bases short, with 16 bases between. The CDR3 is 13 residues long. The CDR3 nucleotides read TGCGCCAGCGTACGGACGGGAGCTGACGAGCAGTACTTC. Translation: CASVRTGADEQYF.

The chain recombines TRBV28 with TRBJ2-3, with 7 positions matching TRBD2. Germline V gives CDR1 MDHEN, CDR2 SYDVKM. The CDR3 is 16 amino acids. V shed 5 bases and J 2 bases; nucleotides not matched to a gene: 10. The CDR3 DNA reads TGTGCCAGCAGTCCCTCGACTAGCAGACTCACAGATACGCAGTATTTT. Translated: CASSPSTSRLTDTQYF.

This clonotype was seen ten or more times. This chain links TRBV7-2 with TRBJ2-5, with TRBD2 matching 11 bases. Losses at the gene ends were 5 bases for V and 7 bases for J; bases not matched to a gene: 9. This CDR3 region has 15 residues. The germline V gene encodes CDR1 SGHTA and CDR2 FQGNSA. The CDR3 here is CASSLGLADPGTQYF. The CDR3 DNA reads TGTGCCAGCAGCCTGGGACTAGCGGACCCGGGGACCCAGTACTTC. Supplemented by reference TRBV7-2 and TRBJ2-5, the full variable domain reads GAGVSQSPSNKVTEKGKDVELRCDPISGHTALYWYRQSLGQGLEFLIYFQGNSAPDKSGLPSDRFSAERTGGSVSTLTIQRTQQEDSAVYLCASSLGLADPGTQYFGPGTRLLVL.

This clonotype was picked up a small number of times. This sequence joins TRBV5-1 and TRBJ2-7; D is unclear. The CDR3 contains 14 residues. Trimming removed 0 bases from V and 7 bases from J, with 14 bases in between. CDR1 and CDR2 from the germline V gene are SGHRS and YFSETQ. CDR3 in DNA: TGCGCCAGCAGCTTGGCGCTAGAGCCCAATGAGCAGTACTTC. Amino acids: CASSLALEPNEQYF.

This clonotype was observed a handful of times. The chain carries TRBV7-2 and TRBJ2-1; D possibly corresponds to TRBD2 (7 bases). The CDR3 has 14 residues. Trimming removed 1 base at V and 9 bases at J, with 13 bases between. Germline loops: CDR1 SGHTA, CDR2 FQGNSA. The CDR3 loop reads CASSLGGGASEQFF. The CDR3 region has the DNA TGTGCCAGCAGCTTAGGGGGGGGGGCAAGTGAGCAGTTCTTC.

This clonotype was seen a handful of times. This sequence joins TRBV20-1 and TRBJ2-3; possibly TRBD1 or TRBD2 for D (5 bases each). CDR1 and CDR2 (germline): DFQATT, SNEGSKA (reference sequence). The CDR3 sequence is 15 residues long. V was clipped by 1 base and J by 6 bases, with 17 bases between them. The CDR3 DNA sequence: TGCAGTGCTAGAGTCGGCCAGGGCCCGGGGGATACGCAGTATTTT. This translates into CSARVGQGPGDTQYF.

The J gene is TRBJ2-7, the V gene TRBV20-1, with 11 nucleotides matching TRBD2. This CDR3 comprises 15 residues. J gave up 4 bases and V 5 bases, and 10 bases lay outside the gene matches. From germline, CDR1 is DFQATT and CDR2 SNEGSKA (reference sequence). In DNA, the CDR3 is TGCAGTGCTGACCCCGGGACTAGCGGTTCATACGAGCAGTACTTC. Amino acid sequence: CSADPGTSGSYEQYF.

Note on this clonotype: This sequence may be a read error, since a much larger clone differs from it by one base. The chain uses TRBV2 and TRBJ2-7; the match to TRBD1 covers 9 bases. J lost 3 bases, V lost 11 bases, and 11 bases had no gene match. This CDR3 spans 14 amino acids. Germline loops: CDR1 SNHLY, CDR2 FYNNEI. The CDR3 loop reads CALTRDRVHYEQYF. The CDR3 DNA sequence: TGTGCCCTTACCCGGGACAGGGTCCACTACGAGCAGTACTTC.